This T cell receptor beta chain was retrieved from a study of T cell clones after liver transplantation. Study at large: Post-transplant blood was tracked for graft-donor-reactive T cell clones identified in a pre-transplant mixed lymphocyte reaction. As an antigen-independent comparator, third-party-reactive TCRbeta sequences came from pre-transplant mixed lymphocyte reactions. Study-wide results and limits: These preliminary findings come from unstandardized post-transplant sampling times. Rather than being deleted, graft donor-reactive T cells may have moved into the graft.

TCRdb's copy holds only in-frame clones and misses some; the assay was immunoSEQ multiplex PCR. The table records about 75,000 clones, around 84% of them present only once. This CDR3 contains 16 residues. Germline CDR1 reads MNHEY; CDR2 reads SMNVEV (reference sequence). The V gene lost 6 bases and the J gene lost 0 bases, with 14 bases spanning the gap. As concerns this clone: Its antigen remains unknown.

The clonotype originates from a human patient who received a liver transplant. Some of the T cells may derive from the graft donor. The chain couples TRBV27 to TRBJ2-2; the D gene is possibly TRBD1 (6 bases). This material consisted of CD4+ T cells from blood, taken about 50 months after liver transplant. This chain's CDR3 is CASSFLGGSNTGELFF. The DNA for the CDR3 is TGTGCCAGCAGCTTCCTAGGGGGTTCGAACACCGGGGAGCTGTTTTTT.